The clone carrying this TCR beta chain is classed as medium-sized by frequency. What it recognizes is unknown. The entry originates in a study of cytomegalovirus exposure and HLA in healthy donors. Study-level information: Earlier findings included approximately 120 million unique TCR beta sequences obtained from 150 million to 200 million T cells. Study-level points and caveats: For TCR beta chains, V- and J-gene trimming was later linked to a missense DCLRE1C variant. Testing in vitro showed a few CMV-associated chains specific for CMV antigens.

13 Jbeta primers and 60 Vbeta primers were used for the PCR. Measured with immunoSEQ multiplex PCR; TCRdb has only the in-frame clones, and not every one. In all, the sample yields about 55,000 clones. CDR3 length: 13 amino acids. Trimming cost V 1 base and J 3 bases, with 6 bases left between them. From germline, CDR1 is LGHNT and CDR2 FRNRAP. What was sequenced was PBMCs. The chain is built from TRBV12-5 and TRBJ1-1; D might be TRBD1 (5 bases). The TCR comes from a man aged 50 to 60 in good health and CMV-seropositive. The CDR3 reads CASGLEGYTEAFF. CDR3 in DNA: TGTGCTAGTGGTTTGGAGGGGTACACTGAAGCTTTCTTT.